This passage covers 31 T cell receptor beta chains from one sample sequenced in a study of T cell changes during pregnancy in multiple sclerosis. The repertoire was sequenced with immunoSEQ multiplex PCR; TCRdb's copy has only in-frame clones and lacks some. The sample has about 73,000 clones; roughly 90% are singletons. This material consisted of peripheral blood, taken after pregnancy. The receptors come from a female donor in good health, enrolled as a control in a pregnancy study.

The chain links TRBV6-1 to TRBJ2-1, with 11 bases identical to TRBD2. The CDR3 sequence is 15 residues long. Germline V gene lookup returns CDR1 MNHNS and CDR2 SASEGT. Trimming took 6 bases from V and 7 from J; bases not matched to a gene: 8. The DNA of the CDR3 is TGTGCCAGCAGCCGCCTAGCGGGGGGTGGAAATGAGCAGTTCTTC. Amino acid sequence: CASSRLAGGGNEQFF.

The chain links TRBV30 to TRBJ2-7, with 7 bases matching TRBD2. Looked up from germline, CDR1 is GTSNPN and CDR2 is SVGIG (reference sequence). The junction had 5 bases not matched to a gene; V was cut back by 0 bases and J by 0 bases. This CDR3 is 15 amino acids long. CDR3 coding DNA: TGTGCCTGGAGTGTGGGAGCGGGGAGCTCCTACGAGCAGTACTTC. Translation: CAWSVGAGSSYEQYF.

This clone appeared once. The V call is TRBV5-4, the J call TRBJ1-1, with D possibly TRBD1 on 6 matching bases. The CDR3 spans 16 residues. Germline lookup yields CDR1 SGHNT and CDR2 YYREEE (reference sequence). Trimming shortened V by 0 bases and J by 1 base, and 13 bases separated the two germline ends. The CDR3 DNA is TGTGCCAGCAGCTTGGCCATGGGGGCAGCGAACACTGAAGCTTTCTTT. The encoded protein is CASSLAMGAANTEAFF.

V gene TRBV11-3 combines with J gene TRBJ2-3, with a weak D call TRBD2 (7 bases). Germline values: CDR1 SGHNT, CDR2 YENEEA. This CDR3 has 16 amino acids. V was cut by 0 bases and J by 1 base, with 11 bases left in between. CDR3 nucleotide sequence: TGTGCCAGCAGCTTAGAGGGGGGGGGCGGCACAGATACGCAGTATTTT. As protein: CASSLEGGGGTDTQYF.

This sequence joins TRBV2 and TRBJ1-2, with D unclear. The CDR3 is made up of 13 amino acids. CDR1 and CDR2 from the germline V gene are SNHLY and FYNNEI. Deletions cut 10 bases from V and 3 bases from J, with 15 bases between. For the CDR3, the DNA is TGTGCCACCGTGGGAGACATCTACTATGGCTACACCTTC. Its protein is CATVGDIYYGYTF. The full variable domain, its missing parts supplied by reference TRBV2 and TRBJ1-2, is EPEVTQTPSHQVTQMGQEVILRCVPISNHLYFYWYRQILGQKVEFLVSFYNNEISEKSEIFDDQFSVERPDGSNFTLKIRSTKLEDSAMYFCATVGDIYYGYTFGSGTRLTVV.

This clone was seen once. CDR3 protein: CAWSAQTGTTEAFF. CDR3 DNA sequence: TGTGCCTGGAGTGCCCAGACAGGGACCACTGAAGCTTTCTTT. The V and J genes are TRBV30 and TRBJ1-1, with TRBD1 identical over 7 bases. The CDR3 runs to 14 residues. Unmatched junction bases numbered 6, after V lost 1 base and J lost 4 bases. In germline, CDR1 is GTSNPN, CDR2 SVGIG (reference sequence).

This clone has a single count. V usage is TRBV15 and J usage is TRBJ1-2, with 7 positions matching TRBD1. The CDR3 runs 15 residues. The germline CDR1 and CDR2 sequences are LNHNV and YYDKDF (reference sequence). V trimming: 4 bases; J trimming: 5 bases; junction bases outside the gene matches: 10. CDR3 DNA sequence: TGTGCCACCAGCACCACCGGGACAGCACCATATGGCTACACCTTC. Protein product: CATSTTGTAPYGYTF.

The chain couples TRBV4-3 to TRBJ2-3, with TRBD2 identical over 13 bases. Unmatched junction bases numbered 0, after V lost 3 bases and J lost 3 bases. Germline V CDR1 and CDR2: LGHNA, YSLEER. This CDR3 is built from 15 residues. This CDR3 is CASSQTSGGTDTQYF. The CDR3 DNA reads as TGCGCCAGCAGCCAGACTAGCGGGGGGACAGATACGCAGTATTTT.

CDR3 region: CASTRELTEAFF. The DNA of the CDR3 is TGTGCCAGTACCAGGGAATTGACTGAAGCTTTCTTT. This chain uses TRBV19 with TRBJ1-1; D is possibly TRBD1 (5 bases). V was shortened by 7 bases and J by 5 bases, with 11 bases between the two germline ends. The CDR3 spans 12 residues. Germline V gives CDR1 LNHDA, CDR2 SQIVND (reference sequence).

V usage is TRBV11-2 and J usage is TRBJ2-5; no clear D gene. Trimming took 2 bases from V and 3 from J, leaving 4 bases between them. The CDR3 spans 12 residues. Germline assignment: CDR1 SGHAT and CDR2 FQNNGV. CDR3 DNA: TGTGCCAGCAGCTTAAGAGAAGAGACCCAGTACTTC. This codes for CASSLREETQYF.

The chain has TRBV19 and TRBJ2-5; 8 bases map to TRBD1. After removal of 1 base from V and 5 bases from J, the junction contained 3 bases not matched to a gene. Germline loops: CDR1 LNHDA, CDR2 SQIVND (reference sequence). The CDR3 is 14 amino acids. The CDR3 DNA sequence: TGTGCCAGTAGTATAGGACAGGGGAGGGAGACCCAGTACTTC. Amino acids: CASSIGQGRETQYF.

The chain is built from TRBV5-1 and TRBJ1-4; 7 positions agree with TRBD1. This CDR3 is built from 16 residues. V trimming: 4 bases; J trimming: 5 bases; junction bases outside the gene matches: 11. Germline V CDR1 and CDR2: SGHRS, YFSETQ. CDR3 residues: CASSQGIRGQNEKLFF. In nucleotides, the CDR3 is TGCGCCAGCAGCCAGGGGATACGGGGACAGAATGAAAAACTGTTTTTT.

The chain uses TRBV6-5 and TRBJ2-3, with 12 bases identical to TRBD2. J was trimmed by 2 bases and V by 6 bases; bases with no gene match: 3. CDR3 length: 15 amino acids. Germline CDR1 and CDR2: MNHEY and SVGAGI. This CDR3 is CASSRLAGDTDTQYF. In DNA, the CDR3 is TGTGCCAGCAGCCGACTAGCGGGAGACACAGATACGCAGTATTTT.

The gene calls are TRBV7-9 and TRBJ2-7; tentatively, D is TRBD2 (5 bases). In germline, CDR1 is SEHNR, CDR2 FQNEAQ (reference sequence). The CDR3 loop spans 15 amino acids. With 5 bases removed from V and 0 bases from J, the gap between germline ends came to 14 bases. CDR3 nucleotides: TGTGCCAGCAGCCCGCCCAGTGGGAGCTCCTACGAGCAGTACTTC. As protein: CASSPPSGSSYEQYF.

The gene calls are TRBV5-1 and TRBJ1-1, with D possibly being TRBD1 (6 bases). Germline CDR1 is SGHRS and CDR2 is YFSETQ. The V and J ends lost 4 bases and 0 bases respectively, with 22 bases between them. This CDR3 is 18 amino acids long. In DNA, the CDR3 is TGCGCCAGCAGCATACGGGCAGGGGCGAAATGGGTGAACACTGAAGCTTTCTTT. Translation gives CASSIRAGAKWVNTEAFF.

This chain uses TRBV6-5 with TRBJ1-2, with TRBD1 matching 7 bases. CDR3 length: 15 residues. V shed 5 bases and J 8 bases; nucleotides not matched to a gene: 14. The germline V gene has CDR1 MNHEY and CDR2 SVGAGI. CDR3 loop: CASSKPQGVAHGYTF. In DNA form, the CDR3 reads TGTGCCAGCAGTAAACCTCAGGGGGTAGCCCACGGCTACACCTTC.

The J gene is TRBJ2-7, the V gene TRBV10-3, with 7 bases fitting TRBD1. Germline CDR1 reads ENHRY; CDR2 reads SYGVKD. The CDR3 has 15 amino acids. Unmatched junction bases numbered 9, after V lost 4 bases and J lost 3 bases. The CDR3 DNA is TGTGCCATCAGTGGGGGGAGACAGGGTTTCTACGAGCAGTACTTC. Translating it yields CAISGGRQGFYEQYF.

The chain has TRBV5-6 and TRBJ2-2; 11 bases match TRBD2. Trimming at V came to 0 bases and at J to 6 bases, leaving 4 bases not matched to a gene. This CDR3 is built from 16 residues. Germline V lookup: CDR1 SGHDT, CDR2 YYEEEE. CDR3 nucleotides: TGTGCCAGCAGCTTGGATCTAGCGGGGGGCGCCGGGGAGCTGTTTTTT. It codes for CASSLDLAGGAGELFF.

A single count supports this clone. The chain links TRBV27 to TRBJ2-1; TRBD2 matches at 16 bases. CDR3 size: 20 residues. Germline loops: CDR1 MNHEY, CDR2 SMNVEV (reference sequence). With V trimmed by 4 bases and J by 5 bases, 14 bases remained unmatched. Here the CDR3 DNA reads TGTGCCAGCAGTTCCCCTCCGGGACTAGCGGGAGGGCCCCGTAACAATGAGCAGTTCTTC. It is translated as CASSSPPGLAGGPRNNEQFF.

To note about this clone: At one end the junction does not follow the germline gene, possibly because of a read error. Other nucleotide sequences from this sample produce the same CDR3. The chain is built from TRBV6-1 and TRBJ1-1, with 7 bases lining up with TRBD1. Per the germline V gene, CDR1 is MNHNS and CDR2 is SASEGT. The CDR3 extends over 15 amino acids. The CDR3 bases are TGTGCCAGTAGTGACCACAGGGGAGAGAACACTGAAGCTTTCTTT. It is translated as CASSDHRGENTEAFF.

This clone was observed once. In DNA form, the CDR3 reads TGTGCCAGCAGGGAACGTTCTTACTCGGATACGCAGTATTTT. It codes for CASRERSYSDTQYF. The chain carries TRBV2 and TRBJ2-3, with D unclear. The germline gives CDR1 SNHLY, CDR2 FYNNEI. Trimming removed 6 bases from V and 6 bases from J, with 16 bases in between. The CDR3 sequence is 14 residues long.

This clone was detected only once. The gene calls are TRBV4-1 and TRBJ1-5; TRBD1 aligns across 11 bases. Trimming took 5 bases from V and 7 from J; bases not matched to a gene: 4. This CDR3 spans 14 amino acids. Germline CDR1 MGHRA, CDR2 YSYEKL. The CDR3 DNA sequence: TGCGCCAGCAGCTCTGGGACAGGGGGGCAGCCCCAGCATTTT. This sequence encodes CASSSGTGGQPQHF.

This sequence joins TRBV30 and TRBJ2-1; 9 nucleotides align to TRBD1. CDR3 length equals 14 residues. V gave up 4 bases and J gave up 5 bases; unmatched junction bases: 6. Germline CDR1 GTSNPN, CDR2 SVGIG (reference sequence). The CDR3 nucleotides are TGTGCCTGGAAGGTGGGACAGGGCAACAATGAGCAGTTCTTC. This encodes CAWKVGQGNNEQFF.

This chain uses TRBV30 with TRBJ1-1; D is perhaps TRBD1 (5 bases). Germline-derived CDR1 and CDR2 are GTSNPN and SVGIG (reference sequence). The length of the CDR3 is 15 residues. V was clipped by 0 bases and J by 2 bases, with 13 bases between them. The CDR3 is CAWSVQYRPNTEAFF. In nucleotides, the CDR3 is TGTGCCTGGAGTGTACAGTACAGGCCAAACACTGAAGCTTTCTTT.

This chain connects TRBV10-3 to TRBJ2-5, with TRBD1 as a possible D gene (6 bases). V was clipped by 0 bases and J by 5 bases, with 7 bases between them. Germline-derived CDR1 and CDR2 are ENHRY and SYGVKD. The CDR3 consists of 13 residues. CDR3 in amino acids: CAISESDRETQYF. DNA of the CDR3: TGTGCCATCAGTGAGTCTGACAGGGAGACCCAGTACTTC.

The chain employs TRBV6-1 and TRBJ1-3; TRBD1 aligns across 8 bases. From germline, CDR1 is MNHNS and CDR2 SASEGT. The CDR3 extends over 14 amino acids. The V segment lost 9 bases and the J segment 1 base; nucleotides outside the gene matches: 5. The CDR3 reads CASSDRVSGNTIYF. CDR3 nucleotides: TGTGCCAGTTCGGACAGGGTATCTGGAAACACCATATATTTT.

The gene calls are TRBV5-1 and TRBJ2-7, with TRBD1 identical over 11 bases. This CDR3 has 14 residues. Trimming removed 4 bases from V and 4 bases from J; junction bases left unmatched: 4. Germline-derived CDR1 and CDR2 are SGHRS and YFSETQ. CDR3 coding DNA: TGCGCCAGCAGCCCCGGGACAGGGGGTTACGAGCAGTACTTC. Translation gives CASSPGTGGYEQYF.

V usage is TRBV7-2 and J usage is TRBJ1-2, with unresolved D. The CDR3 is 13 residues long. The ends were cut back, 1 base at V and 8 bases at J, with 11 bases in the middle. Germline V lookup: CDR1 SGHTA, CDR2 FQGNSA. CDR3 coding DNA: TGTGCCAGCAGCTTAGAGCGGTCTAAGGGCTACACCTTC. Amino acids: CASSLERSKGYTF. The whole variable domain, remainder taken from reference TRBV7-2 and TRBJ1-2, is GAGVSQSPSNKVTEKGKDVELRCDPISGHTALYWYRQSLGQGLEFLIYFQGNSAPDKSGLPSDRFSAERTGGSVSTLTIQRTQQEDSAVYLCASSLERSKGYTFGSGTRLTVV.

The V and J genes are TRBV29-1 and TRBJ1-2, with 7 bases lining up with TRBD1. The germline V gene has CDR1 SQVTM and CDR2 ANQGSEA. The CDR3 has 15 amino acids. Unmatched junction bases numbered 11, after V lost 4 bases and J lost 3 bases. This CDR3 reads CSVVGTESPDYGYTF. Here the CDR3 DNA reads TGCAGCGTTGTAGGGACAGAATCTCCAGACTATGGCTACACCTTC.

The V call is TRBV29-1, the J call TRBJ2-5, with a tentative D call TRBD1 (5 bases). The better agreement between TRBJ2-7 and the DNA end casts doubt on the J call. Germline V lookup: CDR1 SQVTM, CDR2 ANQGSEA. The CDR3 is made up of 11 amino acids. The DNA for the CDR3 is TGCAGCGTTGTCAGGACATACGAGCAGTACTTC. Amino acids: CSVVRTYEQYF.

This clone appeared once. The CDR3 DNA reads as TGCGCCAGCAGCTTGAGTGACAGGGGGCGAGGGACCGGGGAGCTGTTTTTT. It specifies CASSLSDRGRGTGELFF. The chain has TRBV5-1 and TRBJ2-2, with TRBD1 matching 10 bases. The CDR3 extends over 17 amino acids. The germline V gene has CDR1 SGHRS and CDR2 YFSETQ. The junction had 8 bases not matched to a gene; V was cut back by 1 base and J by 5 bases.